Included here is one TCR beta chain sequence, with context. The data belong to a study of blood T cell repertoires in COVID-19. The germline V gene encodes CDR1 SGHNT and CDR2 YENEEA. The CDR3 covers 18 residues. Unmatched junction bases numbered 14, after V lost 0 bases and J lost 8 bases. Assay used: immunoSEQ multiplex PCR; TCRdb lists only in-frame clones, some missing. The sample consists of 200,000 to 250,000 clones, around 80% of them appearing once. The receptor was derived from a woman in her thirties or forties with acute COVID-19. The sequenced sample was PBMCs or T cells enriched from blood (not recorded which). V usage is TRBV11-3 and J usage is TRBJ2-1; 9 bases are shared with TRBD2. The chain's CDR3 is CASSLEGQRGARGDEQFF. For the CDR3, the DNA is TGTGCCAGCAGCTTAGAAGGTCAGCGGGGGGCCCGGGGGGATGAGCAGTTCTTC. Full variable domain (missing parts from reference TRBV11-3 and TRBJ2-1): EAGVVQSPRYKIIEKKQPVAFWCNPISGHNTLYWYLQNLGQGPELLIRYENEEAVDDSQLPKDRFSAERLKGVDSTLKIQPAELGDSAVYLCASSLEGQRGARGDEQFFGPGTRLTVL.